These 30 T cell receptor beta chains were sequenced from one sample in a study of technical replicates of blood from a handful of donors. Some clones are missing from TCRdb's copy, which holds only in-frame ones; the method was immunoSEQ multiplex PCR. The table records roughly 64,000 clones, approximately 86% of them present only once. Sequenced: PBMCs. These receptors were obtained from a human donor in good health. Some clones in this sample may be carry-over from other donors' samples.

The chain recombines TRBV5-4 with TRBJ2-5, with TRBD2 as a possible D gene (6 bases). CDR3 length equals 16 residues. Germline V gene sequence: CDR1 SGHNT, CDR2 YYREEE (reference sequence). The V end was cut by 0 bases, the J end by 4 bases, with 16 bases between. CDR3: CASSLGAGAGIETQYF. CDR3 sequence (DNA): TGTGCCAGCAGCTTGGGAGCGGGCGCGGGGATAGAGACCCAGTACTTC.

V gene TRBV27 combines with J gene TRBJ2-5, with 9 bases identical to TRBD1. Per germline, CDR1 MNHEY and CDR2 SMNVEV (reference sequence). CDR3 length: 15 amino acids. V was clipped by 5 bases and J by 7 bases; unmatched bases: 11. The chain's CDR3 is CASSPQGQGSWTQYF. CDR3 nucleotides: TGTGCCAGCAGTCCACAGGGACAGGGCAGTTGGACCCAGTACTTC.

The genes are TRBV5-1 and TRBJ2-2; D is perhaps TRBD2 (5 bases). The CDR3 covers 14 residues. CDR1 is SGHRS and CDR2 is YFSETQ in the germline V gene. V lost 2 bases, J lost 3 bases, and 8 bases lay in between. CDR3 protein: CASSFGMYTGELFF. In DNA, the CDR3 is TGCGCCAGCAGCTTCGGGATGTACACCGGGGAGCTGTTTTTT.

The chain links TRBV30 to TRBJ2-7; TRBD1 agrees at 7 bases. Germline-derived CDR1 and CDR2 are GTSNPN and SVGIG (reference sequence). The CDR3 runs to 14 residues. Trimming took 2 bases from V and 2 from J; bases not matched to a gene: 6. CDR3 bases: TGTGCCTGGAGTAAAGGGGGACAGACCTACGAGCAGTACTTC. Protein: CAWSKGGQTYEQYF.

This clone was picked up one time. This chain uses TRBV6-1 with TRBJ1-4; 8 nucleotides line up with TRBD1. CDR1 is MNHNS, CDR2 SASEGT, per germline. The CDR3 extends over 14 amino acids. V trimming: 7 bases; J trimming: 8 bases; junction bases outside the gene matches: 9. The CDR3 DNA follows: TGTGCCAGCATTAACCAGGGGGCTTGGGAAAAACTGTTTTTT. It is translated as CASINQGAWEKLFF.

This clone was counted a single time. The rearrangement links TRBV10-3 to TRBJ2-3; 11 bases map to TRBD2. Germline V CDR1 and CDR2: ENHRY, SYGVKD. CDR3 length: 17 amino acids. The V segment lost 2 bases and the J segment 5 bases; nucleotides outside the gene matches: 9. CDR3 coding DNA: TGTGCCATCAGTGAGGCGATAGCGGGGGGGCGAGTAGATACGCAGTATTTT. The encoded protein is CAISEAIAGGRVDTQYF.

The V call is TRBV7-9, the J call TRBJ1-1; D is unclear. The CDR3 totals 13 residues. V lost 2 bases to trimming and J lost 4 bases, with 8 bases between them. Germline V gives CDR1 SEHNR, CDR2 FQNEAQ (reference sequence). The DNA of the CDR3 is TGTGCCAGCAGCTTAATAGAGGGCACTGAAGCTTTCTTT. Translating gives CASSLIEGTEAFF.

The V and J genes are TRBV30 and TRBJ1-1; D perhaps matches TRBD1 (5 bases). Trimming took off 0 bases at V and 11 bases at J, with 16 bases between the two ends. The CDR3 spans 13 residues. The germline gives CDR1 GTSNPN, CDR2 SVGIG (reference sequence). The CDR3 bases are TGTGCCTGGAGTGTCCCCGGGGGGGTGAGGGCTTTCTTT. Residues: CAWSVPGGVRAFF. Full variable domain (rest looked up from reference TRBV30 and TRBJ1-1): SQTIHQWPATLVQPVGSPLSLECTVEGTSNPNLYWYRQAAGRGLQLLFYSVGIGQISSEVPQNLSASRPQDRQFILSSKKLLLSDSGFYLCAWSVPGGVRAFFGQGTRLTVV.

The chain recombines TRBV10-2 with TRBJ1-1, with 10 bases fitting TRBD1. The CDR3 extends over 15 amino acids. The trim removed 4 bases at V and 4 bases at J, leaving 6 bases unmatched. Per the germline V gene, CDR1 is WSHSY and CDR2 is SAAADI. CDR3 sequence reads: CASSGIGQGGTEAFF. The CDR3 nucleotides read TGCGCCAGCAGTGGGATTGGACAGGGGGGCACTGAAGCTTTCTTT.

This chain links TRBV4-3 with TRBJ1-5; D is perhaps TRBD1 (5 bases). V was shortened by 1 base and J by 4 bases, with 14 bases between the two germline ends. The CDR3 sequence is 16 residues long. Per the germline V gene, CDR1 is LGHNA and CDR2 is YSLEER. The CDR3 spells CASSQGRVIGNQPQHF. CDR3 bases: TGCGCCAGCAGCCAAGGCAGGGTAATCGGTAATCAGCCCCAGCATTTT.

The J gene is TRBJ2-3, the V gene TRBV4-3; 8 bases are a match to TRBD2. This CDR3 is 17 amino acids long. J gave up 5 bases and V 3 bases, and 13 bases lay outside the gene matches. CDR1 and CDR2 from the germline V gene are LGHNA and YSLEER. The CDR3 DNA is TGCGCCAGCAGCCAGTCCTGGGACGGGAGGGCCGTAGATACGCAGTATTTT. This sequence encodes CASSQSWDGRAVDTQYF.

The V and J genes are TRBV27 and TRBJ2-7, with 8 bases aligning to TRBD1. The CDR3 consists of 15 residues. The trim removed 0 bases at V and 6 bases at J, leaving 7 bases unmatched. In germline, CDR1 is MNHEY, CDR2 SMNVEV (reference sequence). CDR3 DNA sequence: TGTGCCAGCAGTTTATCTTTCAGGGGGCGTAGCGAGCAGTACTTC. Protein: CASSLSFRGRSEQYF.

The chain links TRBV6-6 to TRBJ2-7; D possibly corresponds to TRBD2 (6 bases). V was shortened by 4 bases and J by 0 bases, with 10 bases between the two germline ends. CDR1 is MNHNY and CDR2 is SVGAGI in the germline V gene (reference sequence). The CDR3 totals 14 residues. DNA for the CDR3: TGTGCCAGCAGTTCTTCTAGCGTCTCCTACGAGCAGTACTTC. Translation gives CASSSSSVSYEQYF.

V and J are TRBV30 and TRBJ2-7; a possible D gene is TRBD1 (5 bases). CDR1 is GTSNPN, CDR2 SVGIG, per germline (reference sequence). There are 12 residues in the CDR3. V was cut by 3 bases and J by 4 bases, with 10 bases left in between. The CDR3 protein is CAWSTAGYEQYF. Here the CDR3 DNA reads TGTGCCTGGAGCACCGCAGGGTACGAGCAGTACTTC.

The chain carries TRBV29-1 and TRBJ2-7, with 7 bases lining up with TRBD1. The CDR3 spans 14 residues. Losses at the gene ends were 1 base for V and 0 bases for J; bases not matched to a gene: 3. In germline, CDR1 is SQVTM, CDR2 ANQGSEA. For the CDR3, the DNA is TGCAGCGTTGAAGGGACAGGCTACTCCTACGAGCAGTACTTC. Its protein product is CSVEGTGYSYEQYF.

The rearrangement joins TRBV5-5 to TRBJ2-2; D remains unclear. Germline CDR1 reads SGHKS; CDR2 reads YYEKEE (reference sequence). This CDR3 has 12 residues. V shed 4 bases and J shed 6 bases, with 7 bases lying between them. This CDR3 is CASSPIAGELFF. CDR3 nucleotide sequence: TGTGCCAGCAGCCCAATAGCCGGGGAGCTGTTTTTT.

V is TRBV19 and J is TRBJ1-5; 8 nucleotides align to TRBD1. The CDR3 sequence is 17 residues long. Germline V gives CDR1 LNHDA, CDR2 SQIVND (reference sequence). V dropped 5 bases and J dropped 3; count of bases not matched to a gene: 12. The CDR3 protein is CASSFQVGQGLNQPQHF. The CDR3 bases are TGTGCCAGTAGTTTCCAAGTCGGACAGGGACTCAATCAGCCCCAGCATTTT.

The rearrangement uses TRBV25-1 and TRBJ2-1; tentatively, D is TRBD2 (5 bases). CDR3 length: 14 amino acids. Germline CDR1 and CDR2: MGHDK and SYGVNS. Trimming left V 3 bases short and J 7 bases short, with 13 bases between. The CDR3 is CASSELEVRNEQFF. As DNA, the CDR3 is TGTGCCAGCAGTGAGTTGGAGGTTAGAAATGAGCAGTTCTTC.

The J gene is TRBJ2-7, the V gene TRBV5-1; possibly TRBD2 for D (6 bases). CDR3 length: 14 residues. CDR1 and CDR2 from the germline V gene are SGHRS and YFSETQ. The germline V and J ends were trimmed by 0 bases and 5 bases, with 12 bases remaining between them. In DNA form, the CDR3 reads TGCGCCAGCAGCTTGGGCGGGGAGCCCCACGAGCAGTACTTC. Encoded protein: CASSLGGEPHEQYF.

There are a few counts of this clone. V and J are TRBV11-3 and TRBJ1-5, with D possibly being TRBD1 (5 bases). The CDR3 sequence is 14 residues long. The germline V and J ends were trimmed by 5 bases and 1 base, with 9 bases remaining between them. Germline CDR1 is SGHNT and CDR2 is YENEEA. The CDR3 loop is CASSVDSSNQPQHF. In nucleotides, the CDR3 is TGTGCCAGCAGCGTCGACAGCAGCAATCAGCCCCAGCATTTT.

This clone was observed a single time. This rearrangement joins TRBV15 to TRBJ2-2; 7 nucleotides agree with TRBD2. V trimming: 8 bases; J trimming: 7 bases; junction bases outside the gene matches: 10. CDR1 and CDR2 (germline): LNHNV, YYDKDF (reference sequence). The CDR3 spans 14 residues. CDR3 region: CATGPSGFNGELFF. The CDR3 nucleotides are TGTGCCACCGGACCTAGCGGATTCAACGGGGAGCTGTTTTTT.

The CDR3 is CASSLVTGYGYTF. CDR3 DNA: TGTGCCAGCAGCTTAGTCACAGGGTATGGCTACACCTTC. The chain links TRBV7-9 to TRBJ1-2; possibly TRBD1 for D (6 bases). Trimming took 1 base from V and 5 from J, leaving 8 bases between them. This CDR3 has 13 residues. The germline CDR1 and CDR2 sequences are SEHNR and FQNEAQ (reference sequence).

The J gene is TRBJ2-1, the V gene TRBV2, with unresolved D. CDR1 SNHLY and CDR2 FYNNEI come from the germline V gene. Trimming removed 1 base from V and 0 bases from J, with 7 bases in between. The CDR3 runs to 15 residues. CDR3 DNA sequence: TGTGCCAGCAGTGAAGTGGCGGACTCCTACAATGAGCAGTTCTTC. This translates into CASSEVADSYNEQFF.

The chain employs TRBV6-5 and TRBJ2-3; D is possibly TRBD2 (6 bases). The CDR3 loop spans 13 amino acids. Trimming removed 8 bases from V and 1 base from J, with 10 bases in between. Germline loops: CDR1 MNHEY, CDR2 SVGAGI. The CDR3 DNA follows: TGTGCCAGCGGGAGGAGGGGCACAGATACGCAGTATTTT. Protein product: CASGRRGTDTQYF.

This clone was recorded once. The rearrangement links TRBV4-1 to TRBJ1-1, with D perhaps TRBD1 (6 bases). V lost 0 bases, J lost 3 bases, and 11 bases lay in between. Germline V CDR1 and CDR2: MGHRA, YSYEKL. CDR3 length: 15 amino acids. The CDR3 nucleotides are TGCGCCAGCAGCCAAGATAGGGGGTCATACACTGAAGCTTTCTTT. Its protein product is CASSQDRGSYTEAFF.

The chain uses TRBV7-2 and TRBJ2-1; 8 bases are shared with TRBD2. V trimming: 3 bases; J trimming: 7 bases; junction bases outside the gene matches: 2. The CDR3 is 13 amino acids. The germline gives CDR1 SGHTA, CDR2 FQGNSA. The CDR3 loop is CASSFASGNEQFF. DNA of the CDR3: TGTGCCAGCAGCTTCGCTAGCGGGAATGAGCAGTTCTTC.

The chain recombines TRBV15 with TRBJ1-1; 8 bases match TRBD1. Trimming at V came to 1 base and at J to 4 bases, leaving 8 bases not matched to a gene. The germline V gene has CDR1 LNHNV and CDR2 YYDKDF (reference sequence). The CDR3 spans 16 residues. The CDR3 sequence: CATSRGTGMRITEAFF. CDR3 sequence (DNA): TGTGCCACCAGCAGAGGGACAGGGATGAGGATCACTGAAGCTTTCTTT. The full variable domain, rest sourced from reference TRBV15 and TRBJ1-1, is DAMVIQNPRYQVTQFGKPVTLSCSQTLNHNVMYWYQQKSSQAPKLLFHYYDKDFNNEADTPDNFQSRRPNTSFCFLDIRSPGLGDTAMYLCATSRGTGMRITEAFFGQGTRLTVV.

The V and J genes are TRBV7-2 and TRBJ2-5; D call uncertain. The V gene's germline CDR1 is SGHTA and CDR2 FQGNSA. V lost 1 base and J 5 bases, leaving 11 bases between the germline ends. The CDR3 consists of 14 residues. The DNA for the CDR3 is TGTGCCAGCAGCTTAGAGGTTAGCACCGAGACCCAGTACTTC. Protein product: CASSLEVSTETQYF.

This clone was counted a single time. The chain carries TRBV4-2 and TRBJ2-1; tentative D call: TRBD2 (7 bases). This CDR3 has 13 residues. V lost 1 base, J lost 16 bases, and 17 bases lay in between. In germline, CDR1 is LGHNA, CDR2 YNFKEQ. The CDR3 nucleotides are TGTGCCAGCAGCCAAGTTTTGGGGGGGGGCCACTTCTTC. This gives the protein CASSQVLGGGHFF.

The V and J genes are TRBV5-8 and TRBJ1-5; D unclear. Trimming took off 0 bases at V and 3 bases at J, with 10 bases between the two ends. Germline CDR1 and CDR2: SGHTS and YDEGEE. The CDR3 is made up of 15 amino acids. CDR3 sequence reads: CASSLGAGSNQPQHF. The CDR3 region has the DNA TGTGCCAGCAGCTTGGGGGCAGGATCCAATCAGCCCCAGCATTTT.